This is a list of T cell receptor beta chains from one sample in a study of CD8 T cells in ankylosing spondylitis. One entry per CDR3 protein, called by TCRdb with MiXCR from the 5' RACE reads. The sample yields roughly 160,000 distinct CDR3 sequences, approximately 9.9% seen once. The sample taken for sequencing was blood, either unsorted or a sorted T cell fraction (not recorded which). The receptors derive from a female donor with ankylosing spondylitis or in good health (not recorded which). Each CDR3 is given without its conserved first and last residue.

CDR3aa: ASSHGQGGNTEAF; j_gene: TRBJ1-1; v_gene: TRBV4-2
CDR3aa: ASSFDPGGIYNEQF; j_gene: TRBJ2-1; v_gene: TRBV7-9
CDR3aa: AFGGGMTYEQY; j_gene: TRBJ2-7; v_gene: TRBV5-4
CDR3aa: ASSCNRGCGNTIY; j_gene: TRBJ1-3; v_gene: TRBV21-1
CDR3aa: ASSVGGKGDTQY; j_gene: TRBJ2-3; v_gene: TRBV9
CDR3aa: ASSVGRASSYEQY; j_gene: TRBJ2-7; v_gene: TRBV9
CDR3aa: ASSASPGASSSYNEQF; j_gene: TRBJ2-1; v_gene: TRBV9
CDR3aa: ASSVDLGSSYEQY; j_gene: TRBJ2-7; v_gene: TRBV9
CDR3aa: SARDQGFGYNEQF; j_gene: TRBJ2-1; v_gene: TRBV20-1
CDR3aa: ASSFAGDLYEQY; j_gene: TRBJ2-7; v_gene: TRBV27
CDR3aa: ASSLEGQLYGYT; j_gene: TRBJ1-2; v_gene: TRBV7-9
CDR3aa: ASSPKGSYNEQF; j_gene: TRBJ2-1; v_gene: TRBV7-9
CDR3aa: ASSVGSLYGYT; j_gene: TRBJ1-2; v_gene: TRBV6-4
CDR3aa: ASSLGKLAGVADTQY; j_gene: TRBJ2-3; v_gene: TRBV13
CDR3aa: ASSPNFVGELF; j_gene: TRBJ2-2; v_gene: TRBV6-2/TRBV6-3
CDR3aa: ASSLVLAGQETQY; j_gene: TRBJ2-5; v_gene: TRBV7-9
CDR3aa: ASSPPGGYQETQY; j_gene: TRBJ2-5; v_gene: TRBV12-3/TRBV12-4
CDR3aa: ASSHTTGEQF; j_gene: TRBJ2-1; v_gene: TRBV14
CDR3aa: ASSYGASGADTQY; j_gene: TRBJ2-3; v_gene: TRBV6-2/TRBV6-3
CDR3aa: ASTPDRASVEQY; j_gene: TRBJ2-7; v_gene: TRBV2
CDR3aa: ASSLARYANTGELF; j_gene: TRBJ2-2; v_gene: TRBV7-6
CDR3aa: ASSLEGVGNEQY; j_gene: TRBJ2-7; v_gene: TRBV7-2
CDR3aa: ASSAERDYQETQY; j_gene: TRBJ2-5; v_gene: TRBV7-9
CDR3aa: ASSPTSGEQY; j_gene: TRBJ2-7; v_gene: TRBV5-1
CDR3aa: ASSISGTPWGEQY; j_gene: TRBJ2-7; v_gene: TRBV27
CDR3aa: ASSGSGKPNEQF; j_gene: TRBJ2-1; v_gene: TRBV9
CDR3aa: ASSPPGASSYNEQF; j_gene: TRBJ2-1; v_gene: TRBV7-8
CDR3aa: AFGGTSGSKEQF; j_gene: TRBJ2-1; v_gene: TRBV30
CDR3aa: ASSVGGGNYEQY; j_gene: TRBJ2-7; v_gene: TRBV9
CDR3aa: ATSRKSQGLNEQY; j_gene: TRBJ2-7; v_gene: TRBV15
CDR3aa: ASSNLLAGAYNEQF; j_gene: TRBJ2-1; v_gene: TRBV27
CDR3aa: AISEGTGGINEQF; j_gene: TRBJ2-1; v_gene: TRBV10-3
CDR3aa: SARDLGGHYEQY; j_gene: TRBJ2-7; v_gene: TRBV20-1
CDR3aa: ASSPRTGGQPQH; j_gene: TRBJ1-5; v_gene: TRBV28
CDR3aa: SVGGGAGELF; j_gene: TRBJ2-2; v_gene: TRBV29-1
CDR3aa: ASSLEIFYEQY; j_gene: TRBJ2-7; v_gene: TRBV5-1
CDR3aa: ASSIDHRRHYEQY; j_gene: TRBJ2-7; v_gene: TRBV19
CDR3aa: ASTSGLGNYEQY; j_gene: TRBJ2-7; v_gene: TRBV13
CDR3aa: ASSLWTDLYEQY; j_gene: TRBJ2-7; v_gene: TRBV5-5
CDR3aa: ASSPWHPPTGELF; j_gene: TRBJ2-2; v_gene: TRBV12-3/TRBV12-4
CDR3aa: ASSIDLQRESDVEQF; j_gene: TRBJ2-1; v_gene: TRBV19
CDR3aa: ASSLRGAVGDYT; j_gene: TRBJ1-2; v_gene: TRBV4-3
CDR3aa: ASSFGQGAPYEQY; j_gene: TRBJ2-7; v_gene: TRBV5-5
CDR3aa: SVGLSYGELF; j_gene: TRBJ2-2; v_gene: TRBV29-1
CDR3aa: ASSQGPSRITDTQY; j_gene: TRBJ2-3; v_gene: TRBV13
CDR3aa: ASSVYTEAF; j_gene: TRBJ1-1; v_gene: TRBV7-8
CDR3aa: ASSSTGGLDTQY; j_gene: TRBJ2-3; v_gene: TRBV5-6
CDR3aa: ASSQVTGGTGELF; j_gene: TRBJ2-2; v_gene: TRBV4-3
CDR3aa: ASSSGTGEYEQY; j_gene: TRBJ2-7; v_gene: TRBV28
CDR3aa: ASSFLGSTDTQY; j_gene: TRBJ2-3; v_gene: TRBV12-3/TRBV12-4
CDR3aa: ASSLPLEEGVNEQF; j_gene: TRBJ2-1; v_gene: TRBV7-9
CDR3aa: ASSGGIGLALQF; j_gene: TRBJ2-1; v_gene: TRBV2
CDR3aa: ASSERGTSVYEQY; j_gene: TRBJ2-7; v_gene: TRBV2
CDR3aa: ASSQGESSY; j_gene: TRBJ2-4; v_gene: TRBV23-1
CDR3aa: ASSLLGELGETQY; j_gene: TRBJ2-5; v_gene: TRBV5-1
CDR3aa: ASSESLLDEQY; j_gene: TRBJ2-7; v_gene: TRBV25-1
CDR3aa: ASSLGSGTGNIQY; j_gene: TRBJ2-4; v_gene: TRBV5-6